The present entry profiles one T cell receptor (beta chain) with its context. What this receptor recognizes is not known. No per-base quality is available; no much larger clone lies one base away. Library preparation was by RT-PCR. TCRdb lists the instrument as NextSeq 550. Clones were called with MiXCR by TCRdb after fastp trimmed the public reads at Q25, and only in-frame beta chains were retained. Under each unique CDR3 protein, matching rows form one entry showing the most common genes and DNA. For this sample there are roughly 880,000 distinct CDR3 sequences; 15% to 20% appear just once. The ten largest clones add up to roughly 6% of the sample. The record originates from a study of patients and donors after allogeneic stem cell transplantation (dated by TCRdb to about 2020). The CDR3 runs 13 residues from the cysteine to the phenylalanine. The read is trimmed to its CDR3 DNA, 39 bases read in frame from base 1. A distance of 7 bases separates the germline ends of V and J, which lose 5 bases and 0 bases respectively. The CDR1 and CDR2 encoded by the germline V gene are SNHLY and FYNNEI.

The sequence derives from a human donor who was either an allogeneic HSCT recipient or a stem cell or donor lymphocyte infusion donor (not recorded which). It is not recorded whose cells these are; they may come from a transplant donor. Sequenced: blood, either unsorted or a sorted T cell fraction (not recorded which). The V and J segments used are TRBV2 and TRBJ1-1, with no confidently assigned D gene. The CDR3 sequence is CASSKEMNTEAFF. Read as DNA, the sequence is TGTGCCAGCAGTAAGGAGATGAACACTGAAGCTTTCTTT.